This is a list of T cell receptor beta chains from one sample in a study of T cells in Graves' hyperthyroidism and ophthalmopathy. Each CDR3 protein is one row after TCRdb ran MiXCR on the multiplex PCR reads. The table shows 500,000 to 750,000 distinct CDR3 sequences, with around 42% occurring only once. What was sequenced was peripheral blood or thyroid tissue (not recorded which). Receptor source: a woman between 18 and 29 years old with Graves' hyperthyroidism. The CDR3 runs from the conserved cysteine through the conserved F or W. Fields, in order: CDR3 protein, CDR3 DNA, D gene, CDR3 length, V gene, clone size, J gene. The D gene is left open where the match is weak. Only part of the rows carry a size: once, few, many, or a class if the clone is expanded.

CDR3 protein: CASRADRNYGYTF
CDR3 DNA: TGTGCCAGCAGAGCGGACAGAAACTATGGCTACACCTTC
D gene: -
CDR3 length: 13
V gene: TRBV2
clone size: many
J gene: TRBJ1-2

CDR3 protein: CSARLPLGQGYNSPLHF
CDR3 DNA: TGCAGTGCTAGACTGCCCTTGGGACAGGGCTATAATTCACCCCTCCACTTT
D gene: TRBD1
CDR3 length: 17
V gene: TRBV20-1
clone size: many
J gene: TRBJ1-6

CDR3 protein: CASSQDVVAGEGGYEQYF
CDR3 DNA: TGCGCCAGCAGCCAAGATGTGGTAGCGGGAGAGGGTGGCTACGAGCAGTACTTC
D gene: TRBD2
CDR3 length: 18
V gene: TRBV4-3
clone size: once
J gene: TRBJ2-7

CDR3 protein: CASRDRQIYEQYF
CDR3 DNA: TGTGCCAGCCGGGACCGCCAGATCTACGAGCAGTACTTC
D gene: -
CDR3 length: 13
V gene: TRBV18
clone size: -
J gene: TRBJ2-7

CDR3 protein: CASSGEKTQYF
CDR3 DNA: TGTGCCAGCAGCGGGGAAAAGACCCAGTACTTC
D gene: -
CDR3 length: 11
V gene: TRBV2
clone size: many
J gene: TRBJ2-5

CDR3 protein: CASSVLAGVRNEQFF
CDR3 DNA: TGTGCCAGCAGCGTACTAGCGGGGGTTCGTAATGAGCAGTTCTTC
D gene: TRBD2
CDR3 length: 15
V gene: TRBV9
clone size: few
J gene: TRBJ2-1

CDR3 protein: CATREDSNNEQFF
CDR3 DNA: TGTGCCACCCGTGAAGATTCGAACAATGAGCAGTTCTTC
D gene: -
CDR3 length: 13
V gene: TRBV24-1
clone size: few
J gene: TRBJ2-1

CDR3 protein: CASSQSPGQANTEAFF
CDR3 DNA: TGTGCCAGCAGCCAGAGTCCGGGACAGGCGAACACTGAAGCTTTCTTT
D gene: TRBD1
CDR3 length: 16
V gene: TRBV12-3/TRBV12-4
clone size: many
J gene: TRBJ1-1

CDR3 protein: CSAFDNSYEQYF
CDR3 DNA: TGCAGTGCTTTTGACAATAGTTACGAGCAGTACTTC
D gene: -
CDR3 length: 12
V gene: TRBV20-1
clone size: many
J gene: TRBJ2-7

CDR3 protein: CSASSGAEQYF
CDR3 DNA: TGCAGTGCTTCTTCTGGGGCCGAGCAGTACTTC
D gene: -
CDR3 length: 11
V gene: TRBV20-1
clone size: -
J gene: TRBJ2-7

CDR3 protein: CASNLGGSGELFF
CDR3 DNA: TGTGCCAGCAACCTGGGGGGGTCCGGGGAGCTGTTTTTT
D gene: TRBD2
CDR3 length: 13
V gene: TRBV6-6
clone size: -
J gene: TRBJ2-2

CDR3 protein: CAISGDRAYGYTF
CDR3 DNA: TGTGCCATCAGCGGAGACAGGGCGTATGGCTACACCTTC
D gene: TRBD1
CDR3 length: 13
V gene: TRBV10-3
clone size: -
J gene: TRBJ1-2

CDR3 protein: CASSYVSGAYEQYF
CDR3 DNA: TGTGCCAGCAGTTATGTTTCAGGAGCCTACGAGCAGTACTTC
D gene: -
CDR3 length: 14
V gene: TRBV6-6
clone size: many
J gene: TRBJ2-7

CDR3 protein: CASGLLQGGDQPQHF
CDR3 DNA: TGTGCTAGTGGTTTGTTACAGGGCGGGGATCAGCCCCAGCATTTT
D gene: -
CDR3 length: 15
V gene: TRBV12-5
clone size: few
J gene: TRBJ1-5

CDR3 protein: CAISEPATGEGGTEAFF
CDR3 DNA: TGTGCCATCAGTGAGCCGGCTACAGGGGAAGGAGGGACTGAAGCTTTCTTT
D gene: TRBD1
CDR3 length: 17
V gene: TRBV10-3
clone size: -
J gene: TRBJ1-1

CDR3 protein: CASRDTYGGEAFF
CDR3 DNA: TGTGCCAGCAGAGATACGTACGGGGGGGAAGCTTTCTTT
D gene: -
CDR3 length: 13
V gene: TRBV7-2
clone size: -
J gene: TRBJ1-1